What follows are 19 T cell receptor beta chains derived from one specimen sequenced in a study of technical replicates of blood from several donors. This table comes from immunoSEQ multiplex PCR, and its TCRdb copy is limited to in-frame clones, with some not included. The table has about 89,000 clones, about 94% seen once. Sequenced material: T cells isolated from PBMCs. The receptors originated from a human donor in good health.

This clone came up a few times. The chain recombines TRBV6-1 with TRBJ2-7, with 7 positions matching TRBD1. With 6 bases clipped from V and 2 bases from J, the junction kept 7 bases outside the gene matches. Germline values: CDR1 MNHNS, CDR2 SASEGT. This CDR3 comprises 14 residues. Here the CDR3 reads CASSATGTAYEQYF. As DNA, the CDR3 is TGTGCCAGCAGCGCTACCGGGACAGCCTACGAGCAGTACTTC.

The chain combines TRBV7-8 with TRBJ1-1, with TRBD1 matching 10 bases. The CDR3 spans 15 residues. The ends lost 0 bases at V and 5 bases at J; junction bases unmatched: 3. Per the germline V gene, CDR1 is SGHVS and CDR2 is FQNEAQ. DNA of the CDR3: TGTGCCAGCAGCTTAGCAGGGACAGGGGAAACTGAAGCTTTCTTT. It is translated as CASSLAGTGETEAFF.

The chain employs TRBV28 and TRBJ2-7; the match to TRBD2 covers 7 bases. Trimming cost V 3 bases and J 0 bases; bases outside gene matches: 17. CDR1 is MDHEN and CDR2 is SYDVKM in the germline V gene. This CDR3 contains 19 residues. CDR3 in amino acids: CASSFPSGDQQGNSYEQYF. CDR3 nucleotides: TGTGCCAGCAGTTTTCCCAGCGGGGATCAACAAGGGAACTCCTACGAGCAGTACTTC.

The chain links TRBV6-1 to TRBJ2-7, with a tentative D call TRBD2 (7 bases). Germline CDR1 MNHNS, CDR2 SASEGT. V lost 4 bases to trimming and J lost 6 bases, with 13 bases between them. The CDR3 is made up of 13 amino acids. The CDR3 loop reads CASSVRGAFEQYF. The DNA of the CDR3 is TGTGCCAGCAGTGTTCGGGGGGCCTTCGAGCAGTACTTC.

The chain uses TRBV19 and TRBJ2-2; 8 nucleotides align to TRBD1. CDR3 size: 15 residues. V trimming: 5 bases; J trimming: 0 bases; junction bases outside the gene matches: 2. The germline V gene has CDR1 LNHDA and CDR2 SQIVND (reference sequence). The CDR3 here is CASSWTGSNTGELFF. CDR3 DNA sequence: TGTGCCAGTAGTTGGACAGGGTCGAACACCGGGGAGCTGTTTTTT.

J is TRBJ2-7 and V is TRBV10-1; D is possibly TRBD2 (5 bases). Germline V gene data show CDR1 as WNHNN and CDR2 as SYGVQD (reference sequence). V was pared by 0 bases and J by 3 bases, with 9 bases between. There are 14 residues in the CDR3. The CDR3 sequence is CASSESTGSYEQYF. As DNA, the CDR3 is TGCGCCAGCAGTGAGTCGACGGGGAGCTACGAGCAGTACTTC.

This chain connects TRBV19 to TRBJ2-7; 10 nucleotides agree with TRBD2. Germline-derived CDR1 and CDR2 are LNHDA and SQIVND (reference sequence). This CDR3 region has 15 residues. Trimming removed 1 base from V and 4 bases from J; junction bases left unmatched: 4. In nucleotides, the CDR3 is TGTGCCAGTAGTATAGCGACTAGCGGGTTTTACGAGCAGTACTTC. It codes for CASSIATSGFYEQYF.

This chain uses TRBV7-9 with TRBJ2-5, with a weak D call TRBD1 (6 bases). This CDR3 comprises 15 residues. The germline V gene encodes CDR1 SEHNR and CDR2 FQNEAQ (reference sequence). V gave up 0 bases and J gave up 3 bases, with 11 bases separating them. The CDR3: CASSLAPRGKETQYF. In DNA, the CDR3 is TGTGCCAGCAGCTTAGCCCCGAGGGGGAAAGAGACCCAGTACTTC.

The rearrangement joins TRBV11-2 to TRBJ2-1; D unresolved. Germline V gene sequence: CDR1 SGHAT, CDR2 FQNNGV. Trimming removed 5 bases from V and 5 bases from J, with 10 bases in between. The CDR3 length is 13 residues. The CDR3 nucleotides read TGTGCCAGCAGCACCCATGAGGACAATGAGCAGTTCTTC. It encodes CASSTHEDNEQFF.

The chain couples TRBV4-1 to TRBJ2-5; no firm D call. V lost 4 bases to trimming and J lost 5 bases, with 14 bases between them. Germline V gives CDR1 MGHRA, CDR2 YSYEKL. The CDR3 spans 14 residues. CDR3 protein: CASSLIPWRETQYF. The CDR3 coding sequence is TGCGCCAGCAGCCTTATCCCGTGGCGGGAGACCCAGTACTTC.

The rearrangement joins TRBV10-3 to TRBJ1-1; 8 bases align to TRBD1. Trimming removed 6 bases from V and 7 bases from J; junction bases left unmatched: 7. This CDR3 has 13 residues. The V gene's germline CDR1 is ENHRY and CDR2 SYGVKD. CDR3 amino acids: CAIRMTGDNEAFF. The DNA for the CDR3 is TGTGCCATCAGAATGACAGGGGATAATGAAGCTTTCTTT.

The rearrangement uses TRBV6-6 and TRBJ1-2; D not resolved. V was cut by 7 bases and J by 5 bases, with 11 bases left in between. The CDR3 extends over 12 amino acids. Germline assignment: CDR1 MNHNY and CDR2 SVGAGI (reference sequence). CDR3 DNA: TGTGCCAGCAACCCCGGCGGGTATGGCTACACCTTC. Translating gives CASNPGGYGYTF.

The chain uses TRBV19 and TRBJ1-1; D call uncertain. The CDR3 extends over 13 amino acids. V dropped 5 bases and J dropped 3 bases, with 10 bases sitting between them. CDR1 is LNHDA, CDR2 SQIVND, per germline (reference sequence). The CDR3 DNA reads as TGTGCCAGTAGTTTTCGAGGGTACACTGAAGCTTTCTTT. Residues: CASSFRGYTEAFF.

The V and J genes are TRBV27 and TRBJ2-7; TRBD2 matches at 12 bases. J gave up 1 base and V 2 bases, and 6 bases lay outside the gene matches. The CDR3 is 17 amino acids. Germline CDR1 is MNHEY and CDR2 is SMNVEV (reference sequence). The CDR3 reads CASSLRLAGASSYEQYF. The CDR3 DNA reads as TGTGCCAGCAGTTTACGACTAGCGGGAGCTTCATCCTACGAGCAGTACTTC.

The chain links TRBV19 to TRBJ2-1, with 8 nucleotides matching TRBD2. V was clipped by 2 bases and J by 3 bases; unmatched bases: 3. The germline V gene encodes CDR1 LNHDA and CDR2 SQIVND (reference sequence). The CDR3 consists of 15 residues. The DNA of the CDR3 is TGTGCCAGTAGTATACCAGCGGGGGTCTACAATGAGCAGTTCTTC. It is translated as CASSIPAGVYNEQFF.

V gene TRBV5-1 combines with J gene TRBJ2-3, with D unresolved. Germline CDR1 and CDR2: SGHRS and YFSETQ. Deletions cut 2 bases from V and 1 base from J, with 8 bases between. The CDR3 covers 14 residues. The chain's CDR3 is CASSFNRGTDTQYF. The CDR3 region has the DNA TGCGCCAGCAGCTTTAACCGGGGCACAGATACGCAGTATTTT.

CDR3 DNA: TGCGCCAGCAGTGAGGGGGCCTATGGCTACACCTTC. Its protein is CASSEGAYGYTF. The V call is TRBV10-1, the J call TRBJ1-2; TRBD1 might be the D (5 bases). V gave up 2 bases and J gave up 4 bases, with 5 bases separating them. The CDR3 covers 12 residues. Germline lookup yields CDR1 WNHNN and CDR2 SYGVQD (reference sequence).

This clone was recorded once. This chain joins TRBV18 and TRBJ2-2; possibly TRBD1 for D (7 bases). The germline CDR1 and CDR2 sequences are KGHSH and LQKENI. Trimming took 3 bases from V and 7 from J, leaving 15 bases between them. This CDR3 is built from 15 residues. This CDR3 is CASSPSGTAGGELFF. In DNA, the CDR3 is TGTGCCAGCTCACCTTCCGGGACAGCGGGCGGGGAGCTGTTTTTT.

This clone was counted a few times. At the DNA level, this CDR3 is encoded by other sequences in the same sample as well. CDR3 nucleotide sequence: TGTGCCAGCAGCTTCTCGCCCCCAGGGGGATATAGCAATCAGCCCCAGCATTTT. It specifies CASSFSPPGGYSNQPQHF. V usage is TRBV13 and J usage is TRBJ1-5, with 7 bases matching TRBD1. Per the germline V gene, CDR1 is PRHDT and CDR2 is FYEKMQ (reference sequence). This CDR3 spans 18 amino acids. V shed 3 bases, J shed 0 bases, and the junction held 11 bases outside the gene matches.